This is a list of T cell receptor beta chains from one sample in a study of control samples from healthy donors and cancer patients. The data were produced by immunoSEQ multiplex PCR, yet TCRdb's version contains in-frame clones alone and is incomplete. Altogether nearly 200,000 clones are present, 91% being singletons, with the ten largest covering 1.5% to 2%. Sample: blood. These receptors were obtained from a man between 25 and 39 years old in good health. CDR3s include the opening cysteine and the closing phenylalanine or tryptophan. Expanded clones get a size class; other rows say once, few or many, or leave the size out.

V: TRBV6-5; size: .; length: 15; J: TRBJ2-2; CDR3: CASSFSDLYTGELFF
V: TRBV19; size: .; length: 17; J: TRBJ1-1; CDR3: CASSLEPALGSNTEAFF
V: TRBV6-5; size: few; length: 12; J: TRBJ2-3; CDR3: CASSPGTDTQYF
V: TRBV30; size: .; length: 12; J: TRBJ1-6; CDR3: CAWEGQGTPLHF
V: TRBV11-2; size: .; length: 15; J: TRBJ2-7; CDR3: CASTKGASGGREQYF
V: TRBV12-3/TRBV12-4; size: .; length: 13; J: TRBJ1-4; CDR3: CASSLRQVEKLFF
V: TRBV12-5; size: .; length: 14; J: TRBJ1-2; CDR3: CASGSPSGPYGYTF
V: TRBV18; size: .; length: 16; J: TRBJ1-6; CDR3: CASSPHASSYNSPLHF
V: TRBV27; size: .; length: 15; J: TRBJ2-3; CDR3: CASSSPGRSTDTQYF
V: TRBV15; size: .; length: 14; J: TRBJ1-2; CDR3: CATSKEQGSYGYTF
V: TRBV5-1; size: .; length: 16; J: TRBJ2-2; CDR3: CASSFATGTNTGELFF
V: TRBV9; size: .; length: 17; J: TRBJ1-6; CDR3: CASSTGAISSYNSPLHF